Described below is a single T cell receptor beta chain sequence and its context. Its antigen remains undetermined. No base qualities exist here, and no much larger clone lies one base off it. This record belongs to a study of cytomegalovirus exposure and HLA in healthy donors (dated by TCRdb to between 2016 and 2019). Context from the whole study: An earlier analysis of roughly 610 of the donors reported about 300 Gb of sequence data and some 110 million unique TCR beta sequences obtained from 150 million to 200 million T cells. About 280 gigabases of sequencing data and approximately 91 million unique TCR sequences made up an early release that covered several hundred HLA-typed donors. All discovery cohort repertoires had been generated on a single sequencing platform. Along with the approximately 700-subject first cohort, a separate validation cohort of 120 different subjects was used. The later analysis used no new phenotypic data to find candidate immune exposures, relying instead on TCR beta sequences and their occurrence across donors. Five DR-DQ haplotypes were handled as single units for association and clustering because linkage in the cohort was strong. In an earlier analysis of 587 of the donors, high-throughput TCR beta sequencing was used to judge whether each TCR beta V gene segment behaved as functional or pseudogenic. Among 350 to 400 genotyped donors of the cohort, an average of around 240,000 unique TCR beta nucleotide sequences were sequenced per donor, about a sixth of them non-productive. Class I and class II HLA loci were covered by the typing at four-digit resolution. Among the roughly 400 genotyped donors, roughly 80% belonged to the genetic ancestry cluster associated with self-reported Caucasian donors. In a later analysis, previously published TCR beta repertoires from several hundred donors were re-analyzed and high-resolution HLA genotyping was added so that TCR occurrence patterns could be studied. High-throughput TCR immunosequencing, statistical association of individual TCRs with disease status, and machine learning were combined to predict cytomegalovirus infection status. The study aimed to test whether signatures of past pathogen exposure could be identified by cataloging public T cell receptors. Donor age, sex, ethnicity and CMV serostatus were compiled together with the repertoire data. The number of donors typed differed by locus, with 629-630 for A, B, C, DRB1 and DQB1, 522 for DQA1, under 610 for DPA1, and 472 for DPB1. The study profiled the T cell repertoires of hundreds of subjects by immunosequencing and related them to cytomegalovirus serostatus. A later genetic analysis took genome-wide SNP genotypes for 398 of the 666 donors and used that subset as a discovery cohort. The paper's findings and limits, for the study overall: According to a later analysis, parvovirus B19, influenza, CMV and Epstein-Barr virus appeared linked to several top co-occurrence clusters. A cluster of highly shared sequence variants was judged likely to represent a technical artifact of the sequencing pipeline. Presence/absence analyses assumed roughly uniform sequencing depth across donors, an assumption that may not hold. The authors suggested that the approach could potentially be generalized to other disease states and immunological phenotypes. About 17 rarely observed V segments, including chromosome 9 orphons, were excluded from the earlier analysis of some 590 of the donors because counts were too low. In a later analysis, 16,951 TCR beta sequences were associated with specific HLA alleles at a false discovery rate of 0.05. The study listed 170 or so TCR beta chains as associated with cytomegalovirus. While some public TCRs were present in many individuals, most TCR sequences turned up only very rarely across donors. In a later analysis, HLA-associated TCR beta chains showed more clonal expansion and lower generation probabilities than non-associated chains that were equally common. According to a later analysis, most CMV-associated TCR beta chains appeared to be HLA-restricted, and the HLA associations seemed to be driven largely by CMV exposure. The classifier was reported to diagnose cytomegalovirus status with high specificity and sensitivity in both the original and validation cohorts. When HLA alleles, especially DR and DQ, strongly co-occurred, attributing TCR associations to individual alleles was difficult. Because HLA typing was missing for some donors at each locus, association tests included only the typed subset. Some IMGT-functional V segments, including TRBV6-2 and TRBV6-3, could not be distinguished by the 87-base-pair reads and were therefore excluded. A further reported finding was that TCR beta sequences accurately predicted the HLA-A and HLA-B alleles for most subjects in the first cohort. A later genetic analysis associated a missense DCLRE1C variant with V-gene and J-gene trimming of TCR beta chains, and an independent cohort replicated the association. According to a later genetic analysis, donors in an Asian-associated ancestry cluster had fewer N-insertions in productive TCRs than the roughly 700-donor mean. Three of the identified cytomegalovirus-associated TCR beta chains were confirmed in vitro to be specific for cytomegalovirus antigens. In a later analysis, TCR association rates were found to vary across HLA loci, with the most associated TCRs seen for DRB1 alleles and the fewest for HLA-C alleles. For the cohort, immune exposure information was limited to CMV serostatus. In this cohort, only TCR beta chains were sequenced, and detectable features were limited by the absence of alpha or paired-chain data. Correlated functional status among segregating V segments might reflect linkage disequilibrium, but an unknown experimental factor could not be ruled out. In an earlier analysis of around 600 of the donors, most TCR beta V segments appeared in productive rearrangements about 87% or about 30% of the time, broadly matching IMGT annotations.

CDR1 and CDR2, per the germline V gene (reference sequence), are LNHNV and YYDKDF. From its cysteine to its phenylalanine, the CDR3 spans 16 amino acids. Only the CDR3 DNA stays, 48 bases, in frame from base 1. Trimming removed 0 bases from V and 5 bases from J; the gene matches leave 9 bases unexplained. The cohort comprised around 690 healthy bone marrow donors. At the time of sampling, all cohort members were nominally healthy, though unrecorded immune exposures were likely present. The donor tested CMV seronegative and was one of the 352 seronegative cohort members. Every donor gave a peripheral blood sample, and the peripheral blood mononuclear cells from that sample were used for TCR beta sequencing. The Qiagen DNeasy Blood Extraction Kit was used to extract genomic DNA from the blood cell samples. Library generation was performed with the immunoSEQ multiplex PCR assay. For the multiplex PCR, a mixture combining 60 forward primers for TCR Vbeta segments and 13 reverse primers for TCR Jbeta segments was used. A multiplex PCR assay on genomic DNA amplified the CDR3 region of rearranged TCR beta genes. The amplified TCR beta libraries were sequenced on the Illumina HiSeq System as 87-base-pair reads. Turning to the authors' computational methods: A later analysis tallied roughly 78 million unique TCR beta chains across the approximately 670 repertoires, and 10 million to 11 million of those chains were shared by two or more donors. Raw reads were error-corrected and collapsed into unique sequences with a nearest-neighbor algorithm that merged closely related sequences to remove PCR and sequencing errors. Alignment of CDR3 sequences to IMGT reference sequences was used to assign V, D and J gene segments. For a sequence to be retained, a match of at least six nucleotides to both a V gene segment and a J gene segment was required. Rearrangements were classified as productive when the CDR3 lacked stop codons and remained in frame with V and J, and all other rearrangements were classified as non-productive. Following IMGT convention, CDR3 was defined as the stretch from the second conserved V-encoded cysteine to the conserved J-encoded phenylalanine. In an earlier analysis of roughly 580 of the donors, sequences lacking an unambiguous match to a single V gene segment were excluded. An earlier analysis of 450 to 650 of the donors called V segments functional above 56.7% productive rearrangements and segregating when the between-donor standard deviation exceeded 5%. A statistical classification framework was built for diagnosing cytomegalovirus status from the catalog of TCR beta chain sequences. A later analysis assigned V and J genes by comparing TCR nucleotide sequences with IMGT/GENE-DB human TR gene sequences. A later analysis assigned CDR3 sequences and most-parsimonious VDJ recombination scenarios with the TCRdist pipeline. A later analysis defined each TCR beta chain by its CDR3 amino acid sequence plus V-gene family, and excluded reads lacking a unique V-gene family. In a later analysis, a few hundred highly shared, low-generation-probability nucleotide sequences were removed to address suspected cross-contamination and a sequencing artifact. For each public chain, a later analysis derived a clonal expansion index from normalized ranks of inferred template counts within each repertoire. In a later analysis, generation probabilities were computed using a VDJ recombination model fitted to out-of-frame rearrangements, and the results were checked against IGoR. Hypergeometric tests were used in a later analysis to score TCR-TCR, TCR-HLA and TCR-CMV co-occurrence, with a repertoire-size bias correction applied to the TCR pairs. A later analysis estimated false discovery rates by permuting HLA or CMV assignments 20 times. A later analysis grouped co-occurring TCRs with DBSCAN, adding TCRdist sequence similarity when clustering within HLA-allele-positive subsets. Co-occurrence clustering excluded repertoires with fewer than 30,000 or more than 120,000 public chains, plus five with anomalous nucleotide sharing. In TCRdb, the immuneACCESS table is reduced to in-frame sequences with V and J assigned. These tables do not hold every clone; where another copy was compared, an unresolved V gene accounts for under half, and the others remain unexplained. The V and J calls and clone size were taken over from that table, and D and trimming were inferred from the DNA. This sample holds 50,000 to 70,000 clones; about 80% were observed only once. About 4% of the sample is in the top ten clones.

Sample: PBMCs. The chain was built from TRBV15 and TRBJ2-5; TRBD2 agrees with 7 junctional bases. The clonotype was recovered from a woman between 40 and 55 years old in good health and CMV-seronegative. CDR3 region: CATSRDRGGSRETQYF. The DNA sequence reads TGTGCCACCAGCAGAGATCGGGGCGGGAGCAGGGAGACCCAGTACTTC.